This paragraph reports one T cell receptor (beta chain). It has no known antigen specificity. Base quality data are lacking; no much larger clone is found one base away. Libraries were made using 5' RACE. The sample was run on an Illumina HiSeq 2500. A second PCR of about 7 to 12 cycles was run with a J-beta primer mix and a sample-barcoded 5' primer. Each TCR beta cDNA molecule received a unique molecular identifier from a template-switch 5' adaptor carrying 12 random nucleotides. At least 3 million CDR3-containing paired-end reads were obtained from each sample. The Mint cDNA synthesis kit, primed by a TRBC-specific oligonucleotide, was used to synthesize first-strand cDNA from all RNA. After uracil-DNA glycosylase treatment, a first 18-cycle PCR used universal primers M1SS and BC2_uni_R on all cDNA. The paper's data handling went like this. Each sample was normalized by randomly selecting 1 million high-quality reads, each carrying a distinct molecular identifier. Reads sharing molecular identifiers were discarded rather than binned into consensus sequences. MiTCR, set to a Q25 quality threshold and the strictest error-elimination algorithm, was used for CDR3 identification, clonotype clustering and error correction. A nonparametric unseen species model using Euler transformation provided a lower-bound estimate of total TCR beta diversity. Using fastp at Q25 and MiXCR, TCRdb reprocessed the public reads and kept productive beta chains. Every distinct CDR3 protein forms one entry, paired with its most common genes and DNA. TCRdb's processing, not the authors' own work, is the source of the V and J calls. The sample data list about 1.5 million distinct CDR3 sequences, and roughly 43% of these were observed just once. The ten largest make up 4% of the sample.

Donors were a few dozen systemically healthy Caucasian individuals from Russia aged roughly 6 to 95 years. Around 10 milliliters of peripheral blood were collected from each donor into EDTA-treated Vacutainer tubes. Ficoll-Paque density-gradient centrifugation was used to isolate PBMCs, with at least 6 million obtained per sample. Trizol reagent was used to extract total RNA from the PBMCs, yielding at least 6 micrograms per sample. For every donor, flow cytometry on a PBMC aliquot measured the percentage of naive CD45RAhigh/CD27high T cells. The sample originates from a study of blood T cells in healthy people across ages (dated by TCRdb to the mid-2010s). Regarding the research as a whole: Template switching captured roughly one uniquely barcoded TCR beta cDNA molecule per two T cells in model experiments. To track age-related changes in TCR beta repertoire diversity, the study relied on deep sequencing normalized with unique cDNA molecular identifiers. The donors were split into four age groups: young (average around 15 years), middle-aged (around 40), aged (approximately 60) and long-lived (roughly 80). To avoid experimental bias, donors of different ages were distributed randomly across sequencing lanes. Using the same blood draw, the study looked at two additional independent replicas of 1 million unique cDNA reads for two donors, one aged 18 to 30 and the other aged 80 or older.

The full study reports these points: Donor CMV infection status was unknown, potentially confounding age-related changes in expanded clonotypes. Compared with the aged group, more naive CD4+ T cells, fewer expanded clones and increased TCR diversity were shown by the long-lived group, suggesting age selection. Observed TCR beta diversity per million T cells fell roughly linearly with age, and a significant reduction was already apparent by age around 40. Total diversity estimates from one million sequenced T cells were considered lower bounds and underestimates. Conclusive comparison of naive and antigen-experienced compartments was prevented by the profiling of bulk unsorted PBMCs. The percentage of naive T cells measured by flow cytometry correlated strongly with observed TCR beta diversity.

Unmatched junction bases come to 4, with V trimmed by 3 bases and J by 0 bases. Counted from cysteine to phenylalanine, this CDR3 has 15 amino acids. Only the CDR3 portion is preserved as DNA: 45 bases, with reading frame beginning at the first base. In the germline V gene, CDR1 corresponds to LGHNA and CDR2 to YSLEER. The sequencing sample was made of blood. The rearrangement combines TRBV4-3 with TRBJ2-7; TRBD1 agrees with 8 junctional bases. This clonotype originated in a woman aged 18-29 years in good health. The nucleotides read TGCGCCAGCAGCCAGGGACAGGACCGCTCCTACGAGCAGTACTTC. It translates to CASSQGQDRSYEQYF.